A single sample is the source of the 14 T cell receptor beta chains below, sequenced in a study of cytomegalovirus exposure and HLA in healthy donors. This PCR relied on a set of 60 Vbeta primers and 13 Jbeta primers. Assay used: immunoSEQ multiplex PCR; TCRdb lists only in-frame clones, some missing. Here the sample spans about 160,000 clones, 80% being singletons. The sequencing input was PBMCs. The source of these receptors is a man aged 25 to 40 in good health and CMV-seronegative.

This clone was counted a single time. The chain joins TRBV25-1 to TRBJ2-7; perhaps TRBD1 as D (6 bases). CDR1 is MGHDK, CDR2 SYGVNS, per germline. The CDR3 runs 13 residues. The V and J ends lost 4 bases and 0 bases respectively, with 7 bases between them. The CDR3 protein is CASSGRGSYEQYF. CDR3 sequence (DNA): TGTGCCAGCAGTGGCAGGGGCTCCTACGAGCAGTACTTC.

This chain connects TRBV5-1 to TRBJ2-7; D perhaps matches TRBD1 (5 bases). V shed 2 bases and J shed 4 bases, with 13 bases lying between them. Germline V gene data show CDR1 as SGHRS and CDR2 as YFSETQ. CDR3 length: 14 residues. CDR3 DNA: TGCGCCAGCAGCTTCCAGGGCCTGACTTACGAGCAGTACTTC. Its protein is CASSFQGLTYEQYF.

The chain is built from TRBV6-6 and TRBJ2-7, with TRBD1 identical over 8 bases. J gave up 4 bases and V 7 bases, and 9 bases lay outside the gene matches. This CDR3 is 14 amino acids long. Germline V gives CDR1 MNHNY, CDR2 SVGAGI (reference sequence). CDR3 region: CASNTGQGWYEQYF. CDR3 DNA sequence: TGTGCCAGCAACACCGGACAGGGTTGGTACGAGCAGTACTTC.

The genes are TRBV15 and TRBJ2-5; 7 bases are a match to TRBD1. The J call is doubtful: the DNA matches TRBJ2-7 better. Germline lookup yields CDR1 LNHNV and CDR2 YYDKDF (reference sequence). CDR3 length equals 16 residues. In nucleotides, the CDR3 is TGTGCCACCAGCGGTGGGACAGCAGGAAAGGGCTACGAGCAGTACTTC. Encoded protein: CATSGGTAGKGYEQYF.

This clone occurred once. The gene calls are TRBV28 and TRBJ2-7; 7 positions agree with TRBD1. Unmatched junction bases numbered 10, after V lost 5 bases and J lost 3 bases. CDR3 length: 15 amino acids. In germline, CDR1 is MDHEN, CDR2 SYDVKM. The chain's CDR3 is CASSQGVRQVYEQYF. The CDR3 bases are TGTGCCAGCAGTCAGGGGGTTAGACAGGTCTACGAGCAGTACTTC. The full variable domain, in which reference TRBV28 and TRBJ2-7 provide the parts outside the CDR3, is DVKVTQSSRYLVKRTGEKVFLECVQDMDHENMFWYRQDPGLGLRLIYFSYDVKMKEKGDIPEGYSVSREKKERFSLILESASTNQTSMYLCASSQGVRQVYEQYFGPGTRLTVT.

The table lists this clone with a few counts. The chain joins TRBV5-1 to TRBJ1-6, with D possibly being TRBD1 (5 bases). Germline CDR1 SGHRS, CDR2 YFSETQ. Trimming took 3 bases from V and 2 from J, leaving 18 bases between them. There are 18 residues in the CDR3. The CDR3: CASSSGRLREAYNSPLHF. In DNA, the CDR3 is TGCGCCAGCAGCTCCGGGAGGCTCAGGGAGGCCTATAATTCACCCCTCCACTTT.

The chain is built from TRBV7-2 and TRBJ2-5, with D tentatively TRBD1 (5 bases). Germline assignment: CDR1 SGHTA and CDR2 FQGNSA. V gave up 6 bases and J gave up 2 bases, with 10 bases separating them. The CDR3 is 13 residues long. CDR3 in DNA: TGTGCCAGCAGAAAGGGGTTACAAGAGACCCAGTACTTC. As protein: CASRKGLQETQYF.

Only a few counts were recorded for this clone. The chain recombines TRBV19 with TRBJ2-3; D ambiguous. CDR1 and CDR2 (germline): LNHDA, SQIVND (reference sequence). V dropped 7 bases and J dropped 0 bases, with 8 bases sitting between them. There are 13 residues in the CDR3. The CDR3 DNA reads as TGTGCCAGTAAGTGGGCAAGCACAGATACGCAGTATTTT. Translation: CASKWASTDTQYF. The full variable domain, rest sourced from reference TRBV19 and TRBJ2-3, is DGGITQSPKYLFRKEGQNVTLSCEQNLNHDAMYWYRQDPGQGLRLIYYSQIVNDFQKGDIAEGYSVSREKKESFPLTVTSAQKNPTAFYLCASKWASTDTQYFGPGTRLTVL.

J is TRBJ2-7 and V is TRBV7-9; possible D gene TRBD2, 7 bases. Trimming shortened V by 1 base and J by 0 bases, and 16 bases separated the two germline ends. Germline V gene lookup returns CDR1 SEHNR and CDR2 FQNEAQ (reference sequence). The CDR3 has 17 residues. For the CDR3, the DNA is TGTGCCAGCAGCTTAGAAAGGGCGCGGGGGCCCTCCTACGAGCAGTACTTC. Residues: CASSLERARGPSYEQYF.

J is TRBJ2-6 and V is TRBV5-1; TRBD2 matches at 10 bases. In germline, CDR1 is SGHRS, CDR2 YFSETQ. The CDR3 has 21 amino acids. V lost 4 bases to trimming and J lost 0 bases; unmatched junction nucleotides: 16. The CDR3 is CASSSPKREGSASSGANVLTF. The CDR3 DNA reads TGCGCCAGCAGCAGTCCCAAGCGGGAGGGTTCCGCTAGCTCTGGGGCCAACGTCCTGACTTTC.

This clone was seen more than once but under ten times. The V gene is TRBV7-2, the J gene TRBJ2-1, with 10 bases that match TRBD1. Losses at the gene ends were 6 bases for V and 7 bases for J; bases not matched to a gene: 9. Germline V gene sequence: CDR1 SGHTA, CDR2 FQGNSA. The CDR3 is 15 residues long. The DNA for the CDR3 is TGTGCCAGCAGACCGTGGGACAGGGGACCTAATGAGCAGTTCTTC. Translated, it gives CASRPWDRGPNEQFF. Using reference TRBV7-2 and TRBJ2-1 for the parts outside the CDR3, the full variable domain is GAGVSQSPSNKVTEKGKDVELRCDPISGHTALYWYRQSLGQGLEFLIYFQGNSAPDKSGLPSDRFSAERTGGSVSTLTIQRTQQEDSAVYLCASRPWDRGPNEQFFGPGTRLTVL.

This chain joins TRBV9 and TRBJ2-2; D is undetermined. Germline V gene sequence: CDR1 SGDLS, CDR2 YYNGEE. The CDR3 extends over 17 amino acids. V was shortened by 2 bases and J by 4 bases, with 18 bases between the two germline ends. CDR3 nucleotide sequence: TGTGCCAGCAGCGTGAATGGGCAGGCGCTATTCACCGGGGAGCTGTTTTTT. This encodes CASSVNGQALFTGELFF.

This clone was detected only once. The chain couples TRBV28 to TRBJ1-1; D is uncertain. Germline-derived CDR1 and CDR2 are MDHEN and SYDVKM. CDR3 size: 17 residues. V lost 8 bases to trimming and J lost 0 bases, with 22 bases between them. The CDR3 coding sequence is TGTGCCAGCCTCCAAATAGGACTTGGTAACATGAACACTGAAGCTTTCTTT. Translating gives CASLQIGLGNMNTEAFF.

The V and J genes are TRBV5-4 and TRBJ1-3, with no clear D. From germline, CDR1 is SGHNT and CDR2 YYREEE (reference sequence). V gave up 2 bases and J gave up 4 bases, with 13 bases separating them. The CDR3 is 15 residues long. The CDR3: CASSFASRRGNTIYF. The CDR3 nucleotides are TGTGCCAGCAGCTTCGCCTCGCGGCGGGGAAACACCATATATTTT.